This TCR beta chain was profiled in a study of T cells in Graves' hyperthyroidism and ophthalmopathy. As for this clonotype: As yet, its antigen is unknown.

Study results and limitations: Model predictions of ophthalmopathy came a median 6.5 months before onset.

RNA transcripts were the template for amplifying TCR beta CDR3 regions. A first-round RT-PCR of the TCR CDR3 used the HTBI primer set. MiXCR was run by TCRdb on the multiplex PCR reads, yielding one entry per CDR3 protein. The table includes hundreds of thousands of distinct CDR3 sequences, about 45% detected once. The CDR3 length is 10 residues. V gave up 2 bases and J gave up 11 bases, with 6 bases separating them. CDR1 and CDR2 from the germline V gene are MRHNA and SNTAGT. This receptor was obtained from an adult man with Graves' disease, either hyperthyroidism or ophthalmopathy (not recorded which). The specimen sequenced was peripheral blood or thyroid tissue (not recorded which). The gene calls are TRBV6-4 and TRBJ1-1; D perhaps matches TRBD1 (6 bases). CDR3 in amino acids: CASSDRGAFF. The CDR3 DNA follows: TGTGCCAGCAGTGACAGGGGGGCTTTCTTT.